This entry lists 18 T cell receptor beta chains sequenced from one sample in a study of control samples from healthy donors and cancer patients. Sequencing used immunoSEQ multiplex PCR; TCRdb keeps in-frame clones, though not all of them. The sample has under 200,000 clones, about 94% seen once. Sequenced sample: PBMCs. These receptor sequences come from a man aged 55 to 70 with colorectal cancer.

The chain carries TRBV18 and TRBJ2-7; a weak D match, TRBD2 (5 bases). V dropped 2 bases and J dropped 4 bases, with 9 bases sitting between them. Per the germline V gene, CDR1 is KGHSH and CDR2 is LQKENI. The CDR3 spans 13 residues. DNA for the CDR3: TGTGCCAGCTCACCATCGGGGATTTACGAGCAGTACTTC. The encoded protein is CASSPSGIYEQYF.

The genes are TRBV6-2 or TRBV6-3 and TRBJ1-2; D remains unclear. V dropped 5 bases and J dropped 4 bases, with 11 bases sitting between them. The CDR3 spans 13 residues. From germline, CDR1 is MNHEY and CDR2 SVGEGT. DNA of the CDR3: TGTGCCAGCAGTCGATCAGCGGCCTATGGCTACACCTTC. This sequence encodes CASSRSAAYGYTF.

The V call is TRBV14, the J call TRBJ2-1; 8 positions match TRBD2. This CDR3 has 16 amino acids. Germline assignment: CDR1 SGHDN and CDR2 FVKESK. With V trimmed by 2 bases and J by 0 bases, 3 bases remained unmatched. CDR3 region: CASSQPGGASYNEQFF. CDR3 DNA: TGTGCCAGCAGCCAACCCGGGGGGGCCTCCTACAATGAGCAGTTCTTC.

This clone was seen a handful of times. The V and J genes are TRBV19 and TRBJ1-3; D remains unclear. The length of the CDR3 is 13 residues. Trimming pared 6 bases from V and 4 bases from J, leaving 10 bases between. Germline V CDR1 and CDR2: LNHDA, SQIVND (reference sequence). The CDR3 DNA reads TGTGCCAGTAGATTGGGGTCCGGAAACACCATATATTTT. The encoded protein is CASRLGSGNTIYF.

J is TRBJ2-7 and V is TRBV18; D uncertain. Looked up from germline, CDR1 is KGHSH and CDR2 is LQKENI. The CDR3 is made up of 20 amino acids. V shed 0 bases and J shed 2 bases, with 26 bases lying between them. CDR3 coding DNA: TGTGCCAGCTCACCACCTGCACGGAGAGAGTCAGACGCTAATACCTACGAGCAGTACTTC. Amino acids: CASSPPARRESDANTYEQYF.

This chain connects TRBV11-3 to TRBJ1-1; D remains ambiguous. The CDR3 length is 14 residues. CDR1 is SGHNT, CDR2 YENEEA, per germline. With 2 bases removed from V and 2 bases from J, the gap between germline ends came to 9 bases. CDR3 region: CASSLNGRNTEAFF. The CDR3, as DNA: TGTGCCAGCAGCTTAAATGGGCGAAACACTGAAGCTTTCTTT.

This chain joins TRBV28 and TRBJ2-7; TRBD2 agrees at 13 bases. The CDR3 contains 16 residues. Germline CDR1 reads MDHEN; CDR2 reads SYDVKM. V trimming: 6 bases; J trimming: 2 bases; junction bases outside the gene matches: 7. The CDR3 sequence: CASREVTSGGTYEQYF. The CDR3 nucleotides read TGTGCCAGCAGGGAGGTGACTAGCGGGGGGACCTACGAGCAGTACTTC.

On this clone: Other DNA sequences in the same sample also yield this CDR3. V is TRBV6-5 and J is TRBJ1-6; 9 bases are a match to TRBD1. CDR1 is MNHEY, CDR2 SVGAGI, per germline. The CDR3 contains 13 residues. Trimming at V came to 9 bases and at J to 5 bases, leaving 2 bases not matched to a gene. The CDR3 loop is CASGDRDNSPLHF. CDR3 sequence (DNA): TGTGCCAGTGGGGACAGGGATAATTCACCCCTCCACTTT.

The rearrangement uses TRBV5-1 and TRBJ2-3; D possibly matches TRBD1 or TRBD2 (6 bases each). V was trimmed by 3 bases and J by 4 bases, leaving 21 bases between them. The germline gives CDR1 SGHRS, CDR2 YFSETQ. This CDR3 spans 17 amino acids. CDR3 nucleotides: TGCGCCAGCAGCTCCCCGGGGGCTTCGGAATGGGCAGATACGCAGTATTTT. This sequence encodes CASSSPGASEWADTQYF.

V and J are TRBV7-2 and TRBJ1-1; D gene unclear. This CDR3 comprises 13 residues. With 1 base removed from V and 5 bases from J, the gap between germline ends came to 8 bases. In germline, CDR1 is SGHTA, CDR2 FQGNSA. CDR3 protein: CASSLEGRTEAFF. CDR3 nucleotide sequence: TGTGCCAGCAGCTTAGAAGGGAGAACTGAAGCTTTCTTT.

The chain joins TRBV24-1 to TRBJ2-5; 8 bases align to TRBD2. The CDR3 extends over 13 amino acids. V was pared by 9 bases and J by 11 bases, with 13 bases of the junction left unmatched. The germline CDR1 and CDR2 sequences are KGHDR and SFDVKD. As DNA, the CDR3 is TGTGCCACCTCAGCGGGGGCGATGGGTACACAGTACTTC. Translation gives CATSAGAMGTQYF.

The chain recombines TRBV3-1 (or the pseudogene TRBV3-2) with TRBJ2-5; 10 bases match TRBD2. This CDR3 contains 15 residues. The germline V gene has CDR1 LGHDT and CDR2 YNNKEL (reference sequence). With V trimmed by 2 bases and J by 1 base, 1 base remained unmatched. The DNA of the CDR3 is TGTGCCAGCAGCCAACTAGCGGGGGCCCAAGAGACCCAGTACTTC. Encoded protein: CASSQLAGAQETQYF.

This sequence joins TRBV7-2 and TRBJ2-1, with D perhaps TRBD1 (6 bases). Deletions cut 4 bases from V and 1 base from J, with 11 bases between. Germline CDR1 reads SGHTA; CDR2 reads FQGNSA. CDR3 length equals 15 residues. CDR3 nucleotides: TGTGCCAGCAGCTCGGACAGTTTTTCCTACAATGAGCAGTTCTTC. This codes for CASSSDSFSYNEQFF.

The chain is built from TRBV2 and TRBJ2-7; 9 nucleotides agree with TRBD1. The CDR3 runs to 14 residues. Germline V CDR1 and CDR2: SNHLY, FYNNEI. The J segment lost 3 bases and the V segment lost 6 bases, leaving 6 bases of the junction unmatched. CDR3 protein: CASRAGQGGYEQYF. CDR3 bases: TGTGCCAGCAGGGCGGGACAGGGTGGCTACGAGCAGTACTTC.

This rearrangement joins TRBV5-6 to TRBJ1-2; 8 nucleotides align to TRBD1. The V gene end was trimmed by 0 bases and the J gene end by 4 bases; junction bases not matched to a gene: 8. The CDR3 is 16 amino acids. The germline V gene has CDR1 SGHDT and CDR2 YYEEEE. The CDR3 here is CASSLAVGQGAYGYTF. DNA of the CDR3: TGTGCCAGCAGCTTGGCCGTCGGACAGGGTGCCTATGGCTACACCTTC.

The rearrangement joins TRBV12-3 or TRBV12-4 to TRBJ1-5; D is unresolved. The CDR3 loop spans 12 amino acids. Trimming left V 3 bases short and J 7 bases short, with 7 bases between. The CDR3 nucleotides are TGTGCCAGCAGTTTGTGGCACCAGCCCCAGCATTTT. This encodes CASSLWHQPQHF.

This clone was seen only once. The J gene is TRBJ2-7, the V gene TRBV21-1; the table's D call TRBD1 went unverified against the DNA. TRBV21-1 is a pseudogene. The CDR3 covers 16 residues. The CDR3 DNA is TGTGCCAGCAGCAAAGGGCGAGGGGACAGGTGTGGGGAGCAGTACTTC. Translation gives CASSKGRGDRCGEQYF.

The CDR3 nucleotides read TGTGCCAGCAGCCACCAGGGCTGGAATTCACCCCTCCACTTT. Protein product: CASSHQGWNSPLHF. The chain links TRBV4-2 to TRBJ1-6, with TRBD1 as a possible D gene (5 bases). Trimming removed 3 bases from V and 7 bases from J, with 10 bases in between. The CDR3 loop spans 14 amino acids. Germline V gene lookup returns CDR1 LGHNA and CDR2 YNFKEQ.